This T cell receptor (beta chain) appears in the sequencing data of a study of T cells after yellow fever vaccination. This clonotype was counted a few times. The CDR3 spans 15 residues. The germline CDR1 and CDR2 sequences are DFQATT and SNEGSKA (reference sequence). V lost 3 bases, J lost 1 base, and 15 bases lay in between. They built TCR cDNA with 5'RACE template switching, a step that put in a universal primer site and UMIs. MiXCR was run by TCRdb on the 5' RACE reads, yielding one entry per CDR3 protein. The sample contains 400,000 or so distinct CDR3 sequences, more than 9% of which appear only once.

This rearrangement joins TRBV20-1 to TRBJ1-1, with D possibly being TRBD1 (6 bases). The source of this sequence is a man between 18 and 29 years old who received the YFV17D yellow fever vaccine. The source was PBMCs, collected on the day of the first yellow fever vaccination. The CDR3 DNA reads TGCAGTGCTAGTGCGGGGGGCCTGAAGAACACTGAAGCTTTCTTT. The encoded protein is CSASAGGLKNTEAFF.